Shown below are 10 T cell receptor beta chains from a single sample sequenced in a study of molecular identifiers for immune sequencing clone quantification. TCRdb reprocessed the PCR reads with MiXCR, giving one entry per CDR3 protein. The sample comprises about 640,000 distinct CDR3 sequences, just under 20% of which are singletons, and under 0.95% rests with the top ten. Sequences were obtained from naive CD8+ T cells from blood, with Jurkat cell RNA spiked in. The subset denotes: FACS-sorted CD8+CD4-CCR7+CD45RA+ naive T cells. Receptor source: a human donor in good health. Some libraries in this study had Jurkat cell RNA spiked in.

This clonotype was observed many times. The V gene is TRBV30, the J gene TRBJ2-3; D call uncertain. The germline CDR1 and CDR2 sequences are GTSNPN and SVGIG (reference sequence). Between the trimmed V and J ends, which lost 3 bases and 5 bases, there was a span of 12 bases. The CDR3 loop spans 13 amino acids. The CDR3 coding sequence is TGTGCCTGGAGCACCGCCGTTTTAGATACGCAGTATTTT. Amino acids: CAWSTAVLDTQYF.

This clonotype was seen only a few times. V is TRBV18 and J is TRBJ2-7, with unresolved D. V lost 3 bases and J lost 2, with 11 bases in between. The germline CDR1 and CDR2 sequences are KGHSH and LQKENI. The CDR3 totals 14 residues. The CDR3 DNA is TGTGCCAGCTCACCGCAGGCCGCTACCTACGAGCAGTACTTC. Protein product: CASSPQAATYEQYF.

The chain links TRBV27 to TRBJ2-5; 10 bases are shared with TRBD2. The CDR3 runs to 15 residues. Trimming removed 5 bases from V and 5 bases from J; junction bases left unmatched: 8. In germline, CDR1 is MNHEY, CDR2 SMNVEV (reference sequence). The CDR3 coding sequence is TGTGCCAGCAGTCAAGAAGCGGGAGGGCCGGAGACCCAGTACTTC. Protein sequence: CASSQEAGGPETQYF.

This clonotype has a count of ten or more. The CDR3 DNA reads as TGCAGCTGCTACAGCGGGGGGGTGTTTTTT. As protein: CSCYSGGVFF. This sequence joins TRBV29-1 and TRBJ1-4; tentative D call: TRBD1 (5 bases). V dropped 8 bases and J dropped 15 bases, with 16 bases sitting between them. The germline V gene encodes CDR1 SQVTM and CDR2 ANQGSEA. CDR3 size: 10 residues.

Turning to this clonotype: A read error is possible here, since a much larger clone lies one base away. The chain carries TRBV19 and TRBJ2-7, with D tentatively TRBD2 (6 bases). V was shortened by 7 bases and J by 6 bases, with 19 bases between the two germline ends. The CDR3 runs 14 residues. From germline, CDR1 is LNHDA and CDR2 SQIVND (reference sequence). The CDR3 DNA is TGTGCCAGTAATATGGCGGGACCTGCGGGCGAGCAGTACTTC. Encoded protein: CASNMAGPAGEQYF.

The table lists this clonotype with many counts. The genes are TRBV19 and TRBJ1-5; D remains unclear. The CDR3 consists of 12 residues. Germline V gene lookup returns CDR1 LNHDA and CDR2 SQIVND (reference sequence). V was pared by 3 bases and J by 6 bases, with 6 bases between. The CDR3 spells CASSMAGQPQHF. Here the CDR3 DNA reads TGTGCCAGTAGTATGGCGGGTCAGCCCCAGCATTTT.

This clonotype was seen more than once but under ten times. The V call is TRBV19, the J call TRBJ2-3, with 10 bases matching TRBD1. Germline trimming cut 6 bases from V and 4 bases from J; bases unmatched to any gene: 7. The CDR3 sequence is 15 residues long. Germline assignment: CDR1 LNHDA and CDR2 SQIVND (reference sequence). The CDR3, as DNA: TGTGCCAGTAGCTCCCGGGACAGGGGCGCAGATACGCAGTATTTT. This sequence encodes CASSSRDRGADTQYF.

V gene TRBV19 combines with J gene TRBJ2-3, with a weak D call TRBD2 (5 bases). V dropped 0 bases and J dropped 0 bases, with 10 bases sitting between them. Per germline, CDR1 LNHDA and CDR2 SQIVND (reference sequence). The CDR3 totals 16 residues. CDR3 sequence reads: CASSIDGLASTDTQYF. The DNA for the CDR3 is TGTGCCAGTAGTATAGATGGGCTAGCTAGCACAGATACGCAGTATTTT.

This clonotype occurred many times. V and J are TRBV12-3 or TRBV12-4 and TRBJ1-5, with a possible D match to TRBD1 (6 bases). The CDR3 sequence is 14 residues long. Trimming cost V 8 bases and J 1 base, with 12 bases left between them. CDR3 region: CASYRGGSNQPQHF. The CDR3, as DNA: TGTGCCAGCTATAGAGGGGGGAGCAATCAGCCCCAGCATTTT.

The sample holds a few counts of this clonotype. The rearrangement uses TRBV19 and TRBJ1-5; weak D call: TRBD1 (5 bases). This CDR3 comprises 16 residues. Germline assignment: CDR1 LNHDA and CDR2 SQIVND (reference sequence). The V end was cut by 3 bases, the J end by 3 bases, with 15 bases between. Written as DNA, the CDR3 is TGTGCCAGTAGTATCGGGGGTAGAGGTTTCAATCAGCCCCAGCATTTT. Its translation is CASSIGGRGFNQPQHF.